These 28 T cell receptor beta chains share one sample of origin, sequenced in a study of shared clonotypes between healthy human individuals. The method was immunoSEQ multiplex PCR; TCRdb's version includes in-frame clones alone and lacks a portion of them. Altogether some 2.4 million clones are present, roughly 93% being singletons, with the ten largest covering about 0.34%. The source material was naive CD4+ T cells from PBMCs. Specified subset: CD45RA+ positively selected. These receptors all stem from a man between 18 and 29 years old in good health. Some clones in this sample may be carry-over from other donors' samples.

The chain employs TRBV19 and TRBJ2-1; the D gene is possibly TRBD2 (5 bases). V lost 5 bases, J lost 0 bases, and 14 bases lay in between. The CDR3 consists of 16 residues. The germline V gene encodes CDR1 LNHDA and CDR2 SQIVND (reference sequence). DNA for the CDR3: TGTGCCAGTAGTCGCCTAGCCTTGAGCTCCTACAATGAGCAGTTCTTC. This gives the protein CASSRLALSSYNEQFF.

This clone was found once. Other nucleotide sequences in the sample specify the same CDR3. V usage is TRBV5-4 and J usage is TRBJ1-1, with D maybe TRBD1 (5 bases). V shed 0 bases and J shed 2 bases, with 14 bases lying between them. CDR1 is SGHNT and CDR2 is YYREEE in the germline V gene (reference sequence). This CDR3 contains 16 residues. Here the CDR3 DNA reads TGTGCCAGCAGCTTGGCCCGAGGGGCAGGAAACACTGAAGCTTTCTTT. This gives the protein CASSLARGAGNTEAFF.

This clone was detected only once. Other DNA sequences in this specimen translate into the identical CDR3. The chain has TRBV5-6 and TRBJ2-7; the match to TRBD1 covers 10 bases. Per the germline V gene, CDR1 is SGHDT and CDR2 is YYEEEE. Trimming took 0 bases from V and 4 from J; bases not matched to a gene: 1. The CDR3 contains 14 residues. CDR3 sequence (DNA): TGTGCCAGCAGCTTGGGACAGGGGGCTTACGAGCAGTACTTC. This codes for CASSLGQGAYEQYF.

The chain recombines TRBV10-2 with TRBJ2-3; no clear D gene. CDR1 is WSHSY and CDR2 is SAAADI in the germline V gene. V lost 3 bases and J lost 0, with 1 base in between. This CDR3 has 12 residues. The CDR3 protein is CASSESTDTQYF. The CDR3 DNA is TGCGCCAGCAGTGAAAGCACAGATACGCAGTATTTT.

Notes on this clone: The sample contains more than one DNA sequence encoding this CDR3. The chain is built from TRBV28 and TRBJ2-7; 8 bases map to TRBD1. The CDR3 is made up of 15 amino acids. V was clipped by 6 bases and J by 1 base; unmatched bases: 8. The germline CDR1 and CDR2 sequences are MDHEN and SYDVKM. CDR3 loop: CASSYSGQGSYEQYF. Written as DNA, the CDR3 is TGTGCCAGCAGCTATAGTGGACAGGGTTCCTACGAGCAGTACTTC. Using reference TRBV28 and TRBJ2-7 for the parts outside the CDR3, the full variable domain is DVKVTQSSRYLVKRTGEKVFLECVQDMDHENMFWYRQDPGLGLRLIYFSYDVKMKEKGDIPEGYSVSREKKERFSLILESASTNQTSMYLCASSYSGQGSYEQYFGPGTRLTVT.

To note about this clone: Within the sample, other DNA sequences also encode this same CDR3. The chain employs TRBV6-6 and TRBJ1-5; D not resolved. This CDR3 comprises 14 residues. CDR1 and CDR2 (germline): MNHNY, SVGAGI (reference sequence). V lost 2 bases, J lost 5 bases, and 10 bases lay in between. CDR3 nucleotide sequence: TGTGCCAGCAGTTACGAAGGCCGTGATCAGCCCCAGCATTTT. It encodes CASSYEGRDQPQHF.

With respect to this clone: Other nucleotide sequences from this sample produce the same CDR3. The chain employs TRBV7-3 and TRBJ1-1; D ambiguous. Trimming took 5 bases from V and 1 from J, leaving 8 bases between them. CDR1 and CDR2 (germline): SGHTA, FQGTGA. This CDR3 spans 13 amino acids. The CDR3 reads CASSRIPNTEAFF. CDR3 DNA sequence: TGTGCCAGCAGCCGAATACCGAACACTGAAGCTTTCTTT.

The J gene is TRBJ2-7, the V gene TRBV7-8; 7 bases align to TRBD1. Germline CDR1 SGHVS, CDR2 FQNEAQ. The CDR3 has 15 residues. The J segment lost 4 bases and the V segment lost 5 bases, leaving 11 bases of the junction unmatched. For the CDR3, the DNA is TGTGCCAGCAGCGGGGGAAGACAGGGAAGGTACGAGCAGTACTTC. Protein sequence: CASSGGRQGRYEQYF.

This sequence joins TRBV11-2 and TRBJ2-5, with a possible D match to TRBD1 (6 bases). Germline V lookup: CDR1 SGHAT, CDR2 FQNNGV. The CDR3 is 14 residues long. V dropped 4 bases and J dropped 4 bases, with 13 bases sitting between them. CDR3 in DNA: TGTGCCAGCAGCTATGACAGGTGGGGAGAGACCCAGTACTTC. This codes for CASSYDRWGETQYF.

The V and J genes are TRBV10-3 and TRBJ1-5; D not certain. V was trimmed by 4 bases and J by 2 bases, leaving 12 bases between them. Germline CDR1 is ENHRY and CDR2 is SYGVKD. The CDR3 totals 15 residues. The CDR3 nucleotides are TGTGCCATCAGTGCGGGCGGGCGCGGCAATCAGCCCCAGCATTTT. It yields the protein CAISAGGRGNQPQHF.

V and J are TRBV28 and TRBJ2-7, with 7 bases lining up with TRBD1. The V gene end was trimmed by 8 bases and the J gene end by 2 bases; junction bases not matched to a gene: 9. Germline values: CDR1 MDHEN, CDR2 SYDVKM. CDR3 length equals 14 residues. The CDR3 nucleotides read TGTGCCAGCTTAAGGACAGGTGGGGCCTACGAGCAGTACTTC. Translation gives CASLRTGGAYEQYF.

V usage is TRBV4-2 and J usage is TRBJ2-3; D not certain. Germline CDR1 LGHNA, CDR2 YNFKEQ. This CDR3 spans 14 amino acids. V was trimmed by 4 bases and J by 2 bases, leaving 10 bases between them. The CDR3 sequence: CASSLDLITDTQYF. The CDR3 DNA follows: TGTGCCAGCAGCCTTGATCTTATCACAGATACGCAGTATTTT.

The chain is built from TRBV5-6 and TRBJ2-5; D is perhaps TRBD1 or TRBD2 (5 bases each). The end of the DNA aligns better with TRBJ2-7, so the J call may be wrong. This CDR3 contains 14 residues. Per the germline V gene, CDR1 is SGHDT and CDR2 is YYEEEE. The CDR3 region is CASSLPPRENEQYF. The CDR3, as DNA: TGTGCCAGCAGCTTACCCCCCAGGGAGAACGAGCAGTACTTC.

The rearrangement links TRBV10-3 to TRBJ2-1; maybe TRBD2 (6 bases). Germline V gene lookup returns CDR1 ENHRY and CDR2 SYGVKD. This CDR3 region has 12 residues. V lost 5 bases and J lost 10, with 12 bases in between. The CDR3 reads CAISRQRAEQFF. CDR3 nucleotide sequence: TGTGCCATCAGTCGGCAGCGGGCCGAGCAGTTCTTC.

V and J are TRBV6-6 and TRBJ1-6; a weak D match, TRBD1 (5 bases). This CDR3 is 13 amino acids long. Trimming pared 7 bases from V and 13 bases from J, leaving 17 bases between. Germline-derived CDR1 and CDR2 are MNHNY and SVGAGI (reference sequence). CDR3 in DNA: TGTGCCAGCACGGGGGATGGGGTAGGGCCCCTCCACTTT. Protein sequence: CASTGDGVGPLHF.

The chain links TRBV28 to TRBJ2-1; the match to TRBD2 covers 12 bases. V lost 6 bases and J lost 0; bases outside the gene matches: 9. The CDR3 is made up of 18 amino acids. CDR1 and CDR2 from the germline V gene are MDHEN and SYDVKM. CDR3 loop: CASRPTSGRTRSYNEQFF. The CDR3 nucleotides read TGTGCCAGCAGACCGACTAGCGGGAGAACCCGCTCCTACAATGAGCAGTTCTTC.

The J gene is TRBJ2-1, the V gene TRBV6-1; no firm D call. Germline CDR1 and CDR2: MNHNS and SASEGT. This CDR3 region has 14 residues. Deletions cut 8 bases from V and 0 bases from J, with 11 bases between. The CDR3 is CASGSRSSYNEQFF. The CDR3 DNA follows: TGTGCCAGCGGAAGCCGTTCCTCCTACAATGAGCAGTTCTTC.

In this sample, this clone turned up once. The chain carries TRBV5-6 and TRBJ1-2, with TRBD1 as a possible D gene (6 bases). V was clipped by 6 bases and J by 8 bases, with 20 bases between them. The CDR3 contains 14 residues. Per the germline V gene, CDR1 is SGHDT and CDR2 is YYEEEE. CDR3 protein: CASILWGGPVGYTF. CDR3 nucleotides: TGTGCCAGCATCCTTTGGGGGGGCCCAGTAGGCTACACCTTC. Supplemented by reference TRBV5-6 and TRBJ1-2, the full variable domain reads DAGVTQSPTHLIKTRGQQVTLRCSPKSGHDTVSWYQQALGQGPQFIFQYYEEEERQRGNFPDRFSGHQFPNYSSELNVNALLLGDSALYLCASILWGGPVGYTFGSGTRLTVV.

The chain uses TRBV27 and TRBJ2-7; D is unclear. Germline CDR1 MNHEY, CDR2 SMNVEV (reference sequence). Trimming removed 2 bases from V and 2 bases from J, with 10 bases in between. This CDR3 spans 14 amino acids. CDR3 bases: TGTGCCAGCAGTTTAGGATTCAATGCCTACGAGCAGTACTTC. Residues: CASSLGFNAYEQYF.

This clone was detected a few times. V gene TRBV18 combines with J gene TRBJ2-7, with TRBD2 matching 12 bases. The CDR3 runs 14 residues. The germline V gene has CDR1 KGHSH and CDR2 LQKENI. Trimming took 3 bases from V and 9 from J; bases not matched to a gene: 6. The CDR3 DNA follows: TGTGCCAGCTCACCTCCGACTAGCGGGAGAGTGCAGTACTTC. Translation gives CASSPPTSGRVQYF.

V and J are TRBV5-1 and TRBJ2-1; 12 bases are shared with TRBD2. The J segment lost 5 bases and the V segment lost 4 bases, leaving 4 bases of the junction unmatched. The CDR3 extends over 15 amino acids. Germline V lookup: CDR1 SGHRS, CDR2 YFSETQ. The CDR3 here is CASSRSSGRDNEQFF. CDR3 DNA: TGCGCCAGCAGCCGATCTAGCGGGAGGGACAATGAGCAGTTCTTC. Variable domain in full (rest from reference TRBV5-1 and TRBJ2-1): KAGVTQTPRYLIKTRGQQVTLSCSPISGHRSVSWYQQTPGQGLQFLFEYFSETQRNKGNFPGRFSGRQFSNSRSEMNVSTLELGDSALYLCASSRSSGRDNEQFFGPGTRLTVL.

This chain uses TRBV10-3 with TRBJ1-5, with D unresolved. The germline gives CDR1 ENHRY, CDR2 SYGVKD. This CDR3 spans 14 amino acids. Between the trimmed V and J ends, which lost 4 bases and 2 bases, there was a span of 9 bases. CDR3 region: CAISAVSGNQPQHF. The CDR3 DNA sequence: TGTGCCATCAGTGCGGTTTCGGGCAATCAGCCCCAGCATTTT.

Remarks on this clone: This sample includes further DNA sequences coding for the same CDR3. The chain has TRBV28 and TRBJ2-1; 14 bases align to TRBD2. V lost 1 base and J lost 6; bases outside the gene matches: 2. The CDR3 extends over 16 amino acids. Germline V gene data show CDR1 as MDHEN and CDR2 as SYDVKM. CDR3 region: CASSLSTSGRGNEQFF. For the CDR3, the DNA is TGTGCCAGCAGTTTATCGACTAGCGGGAGGGGCAATGAGCAGTTCTTC.

V is TRBV27 and J is TRBJ1-2; perhaps TRBD1 as D (5 bases). Trimming cost V 4 bases and J 4 bases, with 16 bases left between them. This CDR3 has 15 amino acids. Germline lookup yields CDR1 MNHEY and CDR2 SMNVEV (reference sequence). DNA for the CDR3: TGTGCCAGCAGTTCTTGGAAAGGAGACAGCTATGGCTACACCTTC. Translated: CASSSWKGDSYGYTF.

The chain links TRBV19 to TRBJ1-4, with 8 bases lining up with TRBD1. The J segment lost 6 bases and the V segment lost 4 bases, leaving 4 bases of the junction unmatched. The CDR3 loop spans 14 amino acids. Germline CDR1 reads LNHDA; CDR2 reads SQIVND (reference sequence). CDR3 protein: CASSTTGGYEKLFF. The CDR3 DNA reads TGTGCCAGTAGTACCACAGGGGGGTATGAAAAACTGTTTTTT.

The rearrangement joins TRBV4-2 to TRBJ2-3, with 13 bases lining up with TRBD2. CDR3 size: 18 residues. The junction had 8 bases not matched to a gene; V was cut back by 0 bases and J by 5 bases. Germline assignment: CDR1 LGHNA and CDR2 YNFKEQ. This CDR3 is CASSQDGTSGIGRDTQYF. For the CDR3, the DNA is TGTGCCAGCAGCCAAGACGGGACTAGCGGGATCGGAAGAGATACGCAGTATTTT.

The gene calls are TRBV2 and TRBJ2-7; D might be TRBD1 (6 bases). V was cut by 2 bases and J by 6 bases, with 8 bases left in between. Germline CDR1 is SNHLY and CDR2 is FYNNEI. The CDR3 sequence is 12 residues long. CDR3 DNA: TGTGCCAGCAGTGAACAGGGGAGCGAGCAGTACTTC. The encoded protein is CASSEQGSEQYF.

This rearrangement joins TRBV2 to TRBJ1-2, with D unclear. The length of the CDR3 is 13 residues. Trimming cost V 2 bases and J 2 bases, with 6 bases left between them. Germline V gives CDR1 SNHLY, CDR2 FYNNEI. CDR3 nucleotides: TGTGCCAGCAGTGAACAGAGGAACTATGGCTACACCTTC. Translation: CASSEQRNYGYTF.